This TCR beta chain derives from a study of control samples from healthy donors and cancer patients. Sequencing was performed with immunoSEQ multiplex PCR; in TCRdb, only in-frame clones are kept and a portion is missing. This sample has around 130,000 clones, with roughly 91% found just once. What was sequenced was PBMCs. The sequence came from a man over 45 with head and neck cancer.

CDR3 bases: TGTGCCAGCAGCTTGATCGGCTCTCAGCCCCAGCATTTT. The encoded protein is CASSLIGSQPQHF. The chain combines TRBV28 with TRBJ1-5, with unresolved D. V gave up 6 bases and J gave up 6 bases, with 12 bases separating them. The germline V gene has CDR1 MDHEN and CDR2 SYDVKM. The CDR3 is 13 residues long.